This paragraph covers one T cell receptor (beta chain) sequence. No antigen is known for it. The record originates from a study of identical twins. Whole-study findings and limits: Within twin pairs, the out-of-frame alpha sequences they shared showed excess low generation probability.

Germline V lookup: CDR1 LNHDA, CDR2 SQIVND (reference sequence). CDR3 length: 15 amino acids. Trimming cost V 3 bases and J 8 bases, with 17 bases left between them. TCRdb re-called the 5' RACE reads through MiXCR, storing one row per CDR3 protein. Of under 1 million distinct CDR3 sequences in the sample, approximately 13% were seen once. These records were also assigned to another study, of yellow fever vaccine responses in identical twins.

The chain employs TRBV19 and TRBJ2-1; TRBD1 is a possible D gene (5 bases). Input material: PBMCs. The sequence was obtained from a woman younger than 35 in good health. The CDR3 region has the DNA TGTGCCAGTAGTATGAGGCATGGGGCGTTGTATGAGCAGTTCTTC. Amino acids: CASSMRHGALYEQFF.